These T cell receptor beta chains were read from a single sample in a study of T cell changes during pregnancy in multiple sclerosis. Measured with immunoSEQ multiplex PCR; TCRdb has only the in-frame clones, and not every one. This sample has 100,000 or so clones, with just over 90% found just once. The sequencing used peripheral blood, collected after pregnancy. Receptors originate from a female donor with multiple sclerosis, enrolled in a pregnancy study. Each CDR3 is given with its conserved first and last residue. Each record gives: D gene, clone size, V gene, J gene, CDR3 protein, CDR3 DNA. D genes are given only for firm matches. The listing skips clone size in some rows; elsewhere it reads once, few, many or a size class.

>.|.|TRBV6-5|TRBJ1-1
CASSPGRNTEAFF
TGTGCCAGCAGTCCCGGGAGGAACACTGAAGCTTTCTTT
>.|.|TRBV11-2|TRBJ2-3
CASSLTGAGWRDTQYF
TGTGCCAGCAGCTTAACTGGTGCGGGGTGGAGAGATACGCAGTATTTT
>TRBD1|.|TRBV6-4|TRBJ1-1
CASSGTGTGVNTEAFF
TGTGCCAGCAGCGGTACCGGGACAGGGGTGAACACTGAAGCTTTCTTT
>.|.|TRBV18|TRBJ1-1
CASSQGENTEAFF
TGTGCCAGCTCACAGGGGGAGAACACTGAAGCTTTCTTT
>.|.|TRBV16|TRBJ1-1
CASSQSGGSTEAFF
TGTGCCAGCAGCCAATCAGGGGGTTCCACTGAAGCTTTCTTT
>.|.|TRBV2|TRBJ2-7
CASSEAAGYEQYF
TGTGCCAGCAGTGAAGCCGCAGGGTACGAGCAGTACTTC
>.|.|TRBV5-1|TRBJ2-1
CASSLPPRYNEQFF
TGCGCCAGCAGCTTGCCTCCGCGCTACAATGAGCAGTTCTTC
>TRBD2|.|TRBV6-4|TRBJ2-3
CASSDSGLASDTQYF
TGTGCCAGCAGTGACTCGGGACTAGCCTCAGATACGCAGTATTTT
>TRBD2|.|TRBV12-5|TRBJ2-3
CASGQRWTSGELPTDTQYF
TGTGCTAGTGGCCAAAGGTGGACTAGCGGGGAGTTGCCCACAGATACGCAGTATTTT
>.|.|TRBV6-1|TRBJ1-4
CASSDRFNEKLFF
TGTGCCAGCAGTGACCGTTTTAATGAAAAACTGTTTTTT
>TRBD2|.|TRBV6-1|TRBJ2-1
CASTGTSGGYNEQFF
TGTGCCAGCACCGGGACTAGCGGGGGGTACAATGAGCAGTTCTTC
>TRBD2|.|TRBV5-1|TRBJ2-1
CASRTSGVSYNEQFF
TGCGCCAGCCGTACTAGCGGGGTTTCCTACAATGAGCAGTTCTTC
>TRBD1|.|TRBV25-1|TRBJ1-3
CASSEYGQGSGNTIYF
TGTGCCAGCAGTGAATATGGACAGGGCTCTGGAAACACCATATATTTT
>TRBD1|.|TRBV6-5|TRBJ2-5
CASSTGGVETQYF
TGTGCCAGCAGTACAGGGGGCGTGGAGACCCAGTACTTC
>.|.|TRBV5-8|TRBJ1-1
CASSLDPPGYEAFF
TGTGCCAGCAGCTTGGATCCTCCGGGGTATGAAGCTTTCTTT
>.|.|TRBV6-6|TRBJ2-7
CASSRDWVGNEQYF
TGTGCCAGCAGCCGTGATTGGGTCGGGAACGAGCAGTACTTC
>.|.|TRBV5-1|TRBJ1-5
CASSLAGGLAPQHF
TGCGCCAGCAGCTTGGCCGGGGGGCTAGCGCCCCAGCATTTT
>.|.|TRBV6-5|TRBJ2-7
CASSYGRVSEQYF
TGTGCCAGCAGTTACGGCAGGGTCTCCGAGCAGTACTTC
>.|.|TRBV6-6|TRBJ2-7
CASSGRGSYEQYF
TGTGCCAGCAGTGGCAGGGGATCCTACGAGCAGTACTTC
>.|few|TRBV12-5|TRBJ1-1
CASGLTPKGEMFAMNTEAFF
TGTGCTAGTGGTTTGACACCCAAGGGGGAAATGTTTGCCATGAACACTGAAGCTTTCTTT
>TRBD1|.|TRBV29-1|TRBJ2-2
CSVEGGAGTGTGELFF
TGCAGCGTTGAGGGGGGGGCAGGGACAGGGACCGGGGAGCTGTTTTTT
>TRBD1|few|TRBV10-3|TRBJ1-1
CAISVGQGPYTEAFF
TGTGCCATCAGTGTTGGACAGGGGCCTTACACTGAAGCTTTCTTT
>TRBD1|.|TRBV7-9|TRBJ2-3
CASSLDGTGRQGFTDTQYF
TGTGCCAGCAGCTTAGATGGGACAGGGAGGCAGGGGTTCACAGATACGCAGTATTTT
>TRBD2|.|TRBV29-1|TRBJ2-1
CSVEGAGALSYNEQFF
TGCAGCGTTGAGGGAGCGGGGGCGCTCTCCTACAATGAGCAGTTCTTC
>.|.|TRBV7-9|TRBJ1-4
CASSFDGRKLFF
TGTGCCAGCAGCTTTGATGGGAGGAAACTGTTTTTT
>TRBD1|.|TRBV5-4|TRBJ1-4
CASSLRTGGLEKLFF
TGTGCCAGCAGCCTACGGACAGGGGGCCTAGAAAAACTGTTTTTT
>TRBD1|.|TRBV7-9|TRBJ1-6
CASSVTGGGAYNSPLHF
TGTGCCAGCAGCGTTACAGGGGGCGGTGCCTATAATTCACCCCTCCACTTT